Below, one T cell receptor beta chain is given with its context. This CDR3 has 13 residues. Germline CDR1 reads MGHRA; CDR2 reads YSYEKL. With 4 bases clipped from V and 2 bases from J, the junction kept 2 bases outside the gene matches. The data were obtained in a study of T cell changes during pregnancy in multiple sclerosis. The data were produced by immunoSEQ multiplex PCR, yet TCRdb's version contains in-frame clones alone and is incomplete. Of 60,000 or so clones listed, roughly 88% are singletons. The TCR sequence derives from a female donor in good health, enrolled as a control in a pregnancy study. V and J are TRBV4-1 and TRBJ2-7; 7 bases align to TRBD1. The specimen was peripheral blood, collected in the second trimester of pregnancy. CDR3 sequence (DNA): TGCGCCAGCAGCCGAGGGGGCGCCTACGAGCAGTACTTC. This codes for CASSRGGAYEQYF.